These T cell receptor beta chains were read from a single sample in a study of blood T cell repertoires in COVID-19. The protocol was immunoSEQ multiplex PCR, while the TCRdb copy is restricted to in-frame clones and leaves out a portion. This table holds approximately 240,000 clones, roughly nine tenths found once. Sequencing input: PBMCs or T cells enriched from blood (not recorded which). These receptors came from a woman aged 50 to 60 in a cohort exposed to, infected with or recovered from COVID-19 (not recorded which). Each CDR3 is given with its conserved first and last residue. D genes are given only for firm matches. Clone size is shown for a subset of rows, as once, few, many or a class of expanded clone.

>NA|TRBJ2-3|TRBV10-3|TRBD2
TGTGCCATCAGTGAGCCGGGACTAGCGGGGACAGATACGCAGTATTTT
CAISEPGLAGTDTQYF
>NA|TRBJ2-2|TRBV24-1|TRBD2
TGTGCCACCAGTGATACCGGGACTAGCAAAAACACCGGGGAGCTGTTTTTT
CATSDTGTSKNTGELFF
>NA|TRBJ1-2|TRBV6-6|TRBD1
TGTGCCAGCAGTTCCACCGGGACAGCATATGGCTACACCTTC
CASSSTGTAYGYTF
>NA|TRBJ1-4|TRBV28|NA
TGTGCCAGCAGTTTATACCCCGGGGAAAAACTGTTTTTT
CASSLYPGEKLFF
>NA|TRBJ2-5|TRBV4-3|TRBD1
TGCGCCAGCAGCCACACCTATACCGACAGGGGGTACGGGGAGACCCAGTACTTC
CASSHTYTDRGYGETQYF
>NA|TRBJ2-1|TRBV7-9|NA
TGTGCCAGCAGCTCCACTACTTCGCGTGAGCAGTTCTTC
CASSSTTSREQFF
>once|TRBJ2-1|TRBV3-1/TRBV3-2|TRBD2
TGTGCCAGCAGTTCTCGGGGGGGCCGAGATGGCAATGAGCAGTTCTTC
CASSSRGGRDGNEQFF
>NA|TRBJ1-1|TRBV7-6|TRBD1
TGTGCCAGCAGCTTAGTTGCGGGACAGATGAACACTGAAGCTTTCTTT
CASSLVAGQMNTEAFF
>NA|TRBJ2-2|TRBV15|NA
TGTGCCACCAGCAGAGTCGTGGCAGGGCGAACCGGGGAGCTGTTTTTT
CATSRVVAGRTGELFF
>NA|TRBJ1-6|TRBV11-2|TRBD1
TGTGCCAGCAGCTTACGGCCAGGGGGTAATAATTCACCCCTCCACTTT
CASSLRPGGNNSPLHF
>NA|TRBJ1-2|TRBV4-2|TRBD1
TGTGCCAGCAGCCAACAACTTCAGGGGGCCGGCTATGGCTACACCTTC
CASSQQLQGAGYGYTF
>NA|TRBJ1-4|TRBV3-1/TRBV3-2|NA
TGTGCCAGCAGCCTTGTCCCGGGGGCGGGAGGTGAAAAACTGTTTTTT
CASSLVPGAGGEKLFF
>NA|TRBJ2-4|TRBV5-6|TRBD2
TGTGCCAGCAGCTCCCTTTTAGCGGGGGGCATACTAGCCAAAAACATTCAGTACTTC
CASSSLLAGGILAKNIQYF